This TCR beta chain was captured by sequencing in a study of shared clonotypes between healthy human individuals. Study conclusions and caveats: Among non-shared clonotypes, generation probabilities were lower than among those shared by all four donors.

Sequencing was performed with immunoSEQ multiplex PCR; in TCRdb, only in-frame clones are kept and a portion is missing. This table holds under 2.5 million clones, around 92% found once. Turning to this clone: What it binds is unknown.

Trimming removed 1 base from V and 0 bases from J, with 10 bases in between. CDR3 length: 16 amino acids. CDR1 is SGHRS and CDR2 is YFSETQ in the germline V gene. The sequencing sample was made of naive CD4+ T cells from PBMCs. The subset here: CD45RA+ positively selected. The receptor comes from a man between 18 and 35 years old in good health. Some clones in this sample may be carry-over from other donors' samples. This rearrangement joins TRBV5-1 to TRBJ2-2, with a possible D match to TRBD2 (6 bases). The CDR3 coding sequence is TGCGCCAGCAGCTTGTTGGGAGGCACGAACACCGGGGAGCTGTTTTTT. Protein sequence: CASSLLGGTNTGELFF.